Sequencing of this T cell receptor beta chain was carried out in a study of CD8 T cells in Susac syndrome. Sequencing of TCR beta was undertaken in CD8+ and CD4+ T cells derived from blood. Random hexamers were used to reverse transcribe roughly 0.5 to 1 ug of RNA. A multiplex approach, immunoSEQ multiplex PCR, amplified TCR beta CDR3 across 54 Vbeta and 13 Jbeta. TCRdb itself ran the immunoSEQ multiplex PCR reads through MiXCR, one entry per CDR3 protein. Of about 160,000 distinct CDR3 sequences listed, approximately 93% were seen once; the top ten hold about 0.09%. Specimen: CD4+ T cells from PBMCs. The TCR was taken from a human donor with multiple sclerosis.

This chain's CDR3 is CASSPFLAGAVRGDTQYF. The CDR3, as DNA: TGTGCCAGCTCACCCTTCCTAGCGGGAGCCGTGAGGGGAGATACGCAGTATTTT. The chain uses TRBV18 and TRBJ2-3; 10 nucleotides line up with TRBD2. V shed 3 bases, J shed 5 bases, and the junction held 14 bases outside the gene matches. Germline-derived CDR1 and CDR2 are KGHSH and LQKENI. There are 18 residues in the CDR3.